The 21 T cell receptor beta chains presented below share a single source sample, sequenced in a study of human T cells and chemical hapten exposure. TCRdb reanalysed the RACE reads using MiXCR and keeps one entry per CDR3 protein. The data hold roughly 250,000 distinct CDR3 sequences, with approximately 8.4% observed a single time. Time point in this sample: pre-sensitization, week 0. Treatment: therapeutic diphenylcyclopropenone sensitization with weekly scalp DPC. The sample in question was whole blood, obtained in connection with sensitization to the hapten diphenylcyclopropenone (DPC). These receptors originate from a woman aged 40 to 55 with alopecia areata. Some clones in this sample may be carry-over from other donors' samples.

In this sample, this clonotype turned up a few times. CDR3 in amino acids: CASSAGIFSTDTQYF. CDR3 in DNA: TGTGCCAGCAGCGCCGGGATCTTCAGCACAGATACGCAGTATTTT. The rearrangement joins TRBV9 to TRBJ2-3; tentative D call: TRBD2 (5 bases). Per the germline V gene, CDR1 is SGDLS and CDR2 is YYNGEE. The V end was cut by 3 bases, the J end by 0 bases, with 11 bases between. The length of the CDR3 is 15 residues.

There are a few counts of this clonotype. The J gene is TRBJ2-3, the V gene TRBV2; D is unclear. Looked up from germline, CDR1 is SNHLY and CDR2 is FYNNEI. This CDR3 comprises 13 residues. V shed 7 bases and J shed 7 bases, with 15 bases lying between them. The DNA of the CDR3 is TGTGCCAGCAACCTCGAAATAGGACATACGCAGTATTTT. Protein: CASNLEIGHTQYF.

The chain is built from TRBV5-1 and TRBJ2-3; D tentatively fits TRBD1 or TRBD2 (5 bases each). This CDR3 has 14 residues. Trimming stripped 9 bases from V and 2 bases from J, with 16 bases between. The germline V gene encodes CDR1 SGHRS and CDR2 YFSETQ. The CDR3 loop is CATSNGDDTDTQYF. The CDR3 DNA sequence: TGCGCCACTTCGAATGGGGACGACACAGATACGCAGTATTTT.

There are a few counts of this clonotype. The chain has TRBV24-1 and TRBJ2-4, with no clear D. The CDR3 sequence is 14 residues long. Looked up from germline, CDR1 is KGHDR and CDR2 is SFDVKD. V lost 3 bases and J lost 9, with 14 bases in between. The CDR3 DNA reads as TGTGCCACCAGTGATCCTACTCCAGGCTCCATTCAGTACTTC. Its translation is CATSDPTPGSIQYF.

In DNA, the CDR3 is TGTGCCAGCAGCTTAAACCGAAAACAGAGCTCTGGGGCCAACGTCCTGACTTTC. As protein: CASSLNRKQSSGANVLTF. J is TRBJ2-6 and V is TRBV11-1; D is undetermined. Germline assignment: CDR1 SGHAT and CDR2 FQDESV (reference sequence). The CDR3 has 18 amino acids. Trimming removed 2 bases from V and 0 bases from J, with 14 bases in between.

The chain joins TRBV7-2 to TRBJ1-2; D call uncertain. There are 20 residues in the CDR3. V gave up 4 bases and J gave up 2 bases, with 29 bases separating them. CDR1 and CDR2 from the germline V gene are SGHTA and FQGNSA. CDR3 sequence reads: CASSYRSGFSRVGPNYGYTF. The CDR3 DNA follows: TGTGCCAGCAGCTATAGGTCGGGGTTTTCGCGAGTTGGCCCGAACTATGGCTACACCTTC.

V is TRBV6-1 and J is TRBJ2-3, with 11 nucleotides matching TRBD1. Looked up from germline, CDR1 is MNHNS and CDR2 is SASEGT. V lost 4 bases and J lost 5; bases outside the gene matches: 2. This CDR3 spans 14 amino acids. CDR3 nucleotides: TGTGCCAGCAGTGCGGGACAGGGGGAAGATACGCAGTATTTT. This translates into CASSAGQGEDTQYF.

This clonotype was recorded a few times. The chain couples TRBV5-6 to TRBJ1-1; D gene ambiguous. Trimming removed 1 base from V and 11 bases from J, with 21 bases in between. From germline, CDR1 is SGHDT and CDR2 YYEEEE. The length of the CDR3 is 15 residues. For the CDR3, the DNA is TGTGCCAGCAGCTTGCAACGAGATCCCCCTGGCGTGGCTTTCTTT. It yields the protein CASSLQRDPPGVAFF.

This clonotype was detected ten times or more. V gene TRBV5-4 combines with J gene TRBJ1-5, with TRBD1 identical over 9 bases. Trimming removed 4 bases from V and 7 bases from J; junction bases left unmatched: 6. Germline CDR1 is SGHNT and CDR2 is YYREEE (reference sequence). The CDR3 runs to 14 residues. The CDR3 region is CASSVQGAGQPQHF. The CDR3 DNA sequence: TGTGCCAGCAGCGTACAGGGGGCAGGGCAGCCCCAGCATTTT.

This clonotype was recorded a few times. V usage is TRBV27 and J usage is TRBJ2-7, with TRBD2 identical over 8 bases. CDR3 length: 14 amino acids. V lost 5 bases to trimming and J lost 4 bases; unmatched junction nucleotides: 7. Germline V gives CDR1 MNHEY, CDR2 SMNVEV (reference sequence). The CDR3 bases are TGTGCCAGCAGTCCCGGGGGGGGCGCATACGAGCAGTACTTC. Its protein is CASSPGGGAYEQYF.

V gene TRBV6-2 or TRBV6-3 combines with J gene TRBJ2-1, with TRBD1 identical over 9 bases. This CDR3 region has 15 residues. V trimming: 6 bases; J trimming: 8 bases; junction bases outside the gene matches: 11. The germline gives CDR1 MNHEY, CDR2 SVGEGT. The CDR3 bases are TGTGCCAGCAGGGACGGACAGGGGAGAATGGATGAGCAGTTCTTC. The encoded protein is CASRDGQGRMDEQFF.

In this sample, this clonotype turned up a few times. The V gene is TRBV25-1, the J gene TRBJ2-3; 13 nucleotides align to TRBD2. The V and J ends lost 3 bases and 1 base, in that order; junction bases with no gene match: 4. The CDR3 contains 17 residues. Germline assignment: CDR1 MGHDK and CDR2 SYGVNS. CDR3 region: CASSDGTSGKRTDTQYF. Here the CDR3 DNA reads TGTGCCAGCAGTGATGGGACTAGCGGGAAACGCACAGATACGCAGTATTTT.

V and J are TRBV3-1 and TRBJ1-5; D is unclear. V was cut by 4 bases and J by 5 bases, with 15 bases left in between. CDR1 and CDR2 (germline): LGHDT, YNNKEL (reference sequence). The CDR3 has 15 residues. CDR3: CASSPTRGLDQPQHF. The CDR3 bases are TGTGCCAGCAGCCCTACGCGAGGGCTGGATCAGCCCCAGCATTTT.

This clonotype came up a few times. The CDR3 loop reads CASSPGEEQYF. The CDR3 nucleotides are TGTGCCAGCAGCCCTGGCGAAGAGCAGTACTTC. This sequence joins TRBV3-1 and TRBJ2-7; D gene unclear. The CDR3 extends over 11 amino acids. The V end lost 4 bases, the J end lost 7 bases, and 8 bases lay between the germline ends. CDR1 and CDR2 from the germline V gene are LGHDT and YNNKEL (reference sequence).

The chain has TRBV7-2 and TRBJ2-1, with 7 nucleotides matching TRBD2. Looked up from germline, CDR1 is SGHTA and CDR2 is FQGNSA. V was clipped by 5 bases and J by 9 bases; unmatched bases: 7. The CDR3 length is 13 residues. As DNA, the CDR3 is TGTGCCAGCAGCCCGCCGACTAGCCGTGAGCAGTTCTTC. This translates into CASSPPTSREQFF. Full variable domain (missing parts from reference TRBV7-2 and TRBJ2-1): GAGVSQSPSNKVTEKGKDVELRCDPISGHTALYWYRQSLGQGLEFLIYFQGNSAPDKSGLPSDRFSAERTGGSVSTLTIQRTQQEDSAVYLCASSPPTSREQFFGPGTRLTVL.

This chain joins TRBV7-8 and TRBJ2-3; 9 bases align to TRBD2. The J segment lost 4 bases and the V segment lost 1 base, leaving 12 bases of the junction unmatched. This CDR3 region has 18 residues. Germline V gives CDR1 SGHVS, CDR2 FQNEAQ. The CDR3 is CASSLVLAGLVGADTQYF. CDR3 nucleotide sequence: TGTGCCAGCAGCTTAGTGCTAGCGGGGCTGGTGGGCGCAGATACGCAGTATTTT.

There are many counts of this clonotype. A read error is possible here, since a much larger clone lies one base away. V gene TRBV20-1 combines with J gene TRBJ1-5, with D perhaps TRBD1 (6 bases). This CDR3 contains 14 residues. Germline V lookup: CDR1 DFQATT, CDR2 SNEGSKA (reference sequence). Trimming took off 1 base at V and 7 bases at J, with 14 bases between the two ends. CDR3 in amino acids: CSARVQGKWQPQHF. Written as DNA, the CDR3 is TGCAGTGCTAGAGTCCAGGGGAAGTGGCAGCCCCAGCATTTT.

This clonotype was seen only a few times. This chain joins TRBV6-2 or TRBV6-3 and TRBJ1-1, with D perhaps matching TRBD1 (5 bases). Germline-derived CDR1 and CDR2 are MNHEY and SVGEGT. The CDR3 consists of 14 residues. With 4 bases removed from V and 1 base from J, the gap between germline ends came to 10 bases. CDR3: CASSWEGRNTEAFF. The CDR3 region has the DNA TGTGCCAGCAGTTGGGAGGGGAGGAACACTGAAGCTTTCTTT.

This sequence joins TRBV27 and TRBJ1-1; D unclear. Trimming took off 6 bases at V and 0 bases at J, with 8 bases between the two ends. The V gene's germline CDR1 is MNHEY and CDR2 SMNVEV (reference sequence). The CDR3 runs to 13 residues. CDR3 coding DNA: TGTGCCAGCAGGTACGGATTGAACACTGAAGCTTTCTTT. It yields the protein CASRYGLNTEAFF.

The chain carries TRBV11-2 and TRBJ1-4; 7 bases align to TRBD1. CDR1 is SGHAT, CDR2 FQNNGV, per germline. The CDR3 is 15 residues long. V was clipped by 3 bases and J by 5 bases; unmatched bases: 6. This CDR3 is CASSFMTGRNEKLFF. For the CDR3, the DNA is TGTGCCAGCAGCTTCATGACAGGGCGAAATGAAAAACTGTTTTTT.

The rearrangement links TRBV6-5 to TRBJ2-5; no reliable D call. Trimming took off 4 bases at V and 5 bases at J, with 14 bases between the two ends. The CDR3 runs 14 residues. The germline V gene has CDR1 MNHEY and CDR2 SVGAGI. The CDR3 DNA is TGTGCCAGCAGTTCCTCACTGGTTCGTGAGACCCAGTACTTC. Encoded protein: CASSSSLVRETQYF.